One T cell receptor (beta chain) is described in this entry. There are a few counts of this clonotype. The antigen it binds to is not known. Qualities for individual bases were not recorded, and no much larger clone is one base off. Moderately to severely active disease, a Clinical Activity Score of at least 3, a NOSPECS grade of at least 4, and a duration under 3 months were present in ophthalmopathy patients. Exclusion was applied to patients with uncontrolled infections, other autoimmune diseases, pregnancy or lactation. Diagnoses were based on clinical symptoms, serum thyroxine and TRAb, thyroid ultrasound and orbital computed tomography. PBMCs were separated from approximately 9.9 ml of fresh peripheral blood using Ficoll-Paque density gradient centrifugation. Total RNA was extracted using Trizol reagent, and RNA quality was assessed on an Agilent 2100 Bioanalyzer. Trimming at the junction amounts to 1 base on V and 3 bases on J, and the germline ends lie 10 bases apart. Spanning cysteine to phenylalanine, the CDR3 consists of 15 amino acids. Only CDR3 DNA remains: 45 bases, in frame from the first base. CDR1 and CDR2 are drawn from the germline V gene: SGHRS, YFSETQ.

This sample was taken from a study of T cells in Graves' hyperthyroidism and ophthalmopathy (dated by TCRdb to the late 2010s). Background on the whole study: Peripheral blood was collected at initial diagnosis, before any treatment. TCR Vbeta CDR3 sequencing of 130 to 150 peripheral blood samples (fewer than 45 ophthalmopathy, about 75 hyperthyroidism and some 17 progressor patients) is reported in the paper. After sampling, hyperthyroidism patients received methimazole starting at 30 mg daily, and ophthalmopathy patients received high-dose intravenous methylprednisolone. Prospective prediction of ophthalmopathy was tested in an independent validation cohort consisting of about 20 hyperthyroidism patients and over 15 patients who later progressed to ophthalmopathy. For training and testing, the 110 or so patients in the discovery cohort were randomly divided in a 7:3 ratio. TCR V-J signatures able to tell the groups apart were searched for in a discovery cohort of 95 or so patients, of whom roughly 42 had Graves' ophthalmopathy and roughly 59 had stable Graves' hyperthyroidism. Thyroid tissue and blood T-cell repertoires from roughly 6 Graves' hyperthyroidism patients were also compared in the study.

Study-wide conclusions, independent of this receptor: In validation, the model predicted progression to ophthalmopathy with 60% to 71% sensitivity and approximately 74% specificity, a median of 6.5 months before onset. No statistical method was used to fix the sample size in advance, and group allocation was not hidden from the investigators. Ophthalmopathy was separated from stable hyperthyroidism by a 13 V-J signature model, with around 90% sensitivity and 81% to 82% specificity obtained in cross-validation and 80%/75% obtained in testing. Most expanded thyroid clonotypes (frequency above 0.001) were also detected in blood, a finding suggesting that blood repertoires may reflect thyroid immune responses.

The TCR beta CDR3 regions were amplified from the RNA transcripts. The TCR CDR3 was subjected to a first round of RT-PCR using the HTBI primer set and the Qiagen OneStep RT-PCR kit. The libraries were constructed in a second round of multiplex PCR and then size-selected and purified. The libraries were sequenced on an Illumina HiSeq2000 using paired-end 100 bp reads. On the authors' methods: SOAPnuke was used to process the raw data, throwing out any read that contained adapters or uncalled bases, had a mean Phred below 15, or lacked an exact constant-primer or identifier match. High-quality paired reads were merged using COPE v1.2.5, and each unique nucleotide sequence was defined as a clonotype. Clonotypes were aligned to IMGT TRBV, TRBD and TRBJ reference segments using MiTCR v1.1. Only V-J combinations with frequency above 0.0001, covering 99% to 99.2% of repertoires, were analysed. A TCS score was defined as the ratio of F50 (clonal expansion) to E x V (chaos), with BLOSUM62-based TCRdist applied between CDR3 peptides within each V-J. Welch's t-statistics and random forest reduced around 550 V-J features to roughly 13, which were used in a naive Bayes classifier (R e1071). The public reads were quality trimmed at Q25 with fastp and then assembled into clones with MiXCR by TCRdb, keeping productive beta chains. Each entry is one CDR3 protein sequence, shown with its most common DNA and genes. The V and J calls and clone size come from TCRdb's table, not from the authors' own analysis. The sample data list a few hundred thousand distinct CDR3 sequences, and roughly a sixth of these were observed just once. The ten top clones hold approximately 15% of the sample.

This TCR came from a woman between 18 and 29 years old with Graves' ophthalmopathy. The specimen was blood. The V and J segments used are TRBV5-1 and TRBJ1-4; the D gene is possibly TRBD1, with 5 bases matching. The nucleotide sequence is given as TGCGCCAGCAGCTTGAGGGCAGGGTCTAATGAAAAACTGTTTTTT. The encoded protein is CASSLRAGSNEKLFF. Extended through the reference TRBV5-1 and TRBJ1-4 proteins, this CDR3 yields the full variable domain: KAGVTQTPRYLIKTRGQQVTLSCSPISGHRSVSWYQQTPGQGLQFLFEYFSETQRNKGNFPGRFSGRQFSNSRSEMNVSTLELGDSALYLCASSLRAGSNEKLFFGSGTQLSVL.